Below are 14 T cell receptor beta chains sequenced from a single sample in a study of cytomegalovirus exposure and HLA in healthy donors. The PCR made use of 60 Vbeta and 13 Jbeta primers. Measured with immunoSEQ multiplex PCR; TCRdb has only the in-frame clones, and not every one. This sample's table has approximately 190,000 clones. The sample was PBMCs. The receptors stem from a boy aged 5 to 17 in good health and CMV-seronegative.

The chain recombines TRBV30 with TRBJ2-1; 12 bases fit TRBD2. Germline loops: CDR1 GTSNPN, CDR2 SVGIG (reference sequence). J lost 8 bases, V lost 0 bases, and 8 bases had no gene match. The CDR3 runs 16 residues. The CDR3 bases are TGTGCCTGGAGTGTACTTTCTAGCGGGGGGGCCTATGAGCAGTTCTTC. Translation: CAWSVLSSGGAYEQFF.

The rearrangement links TRBV5-1 to TRBJ2-3; 8 nucleotides match TRBD2. Germline V gene lookup returns CDR1 SGHRS and CDR2 YFSETQ. Trimming took 5 bases from V and 2 from J; bases not matched to a gene: 7. The CDR3 loop spans 15 amino acids. This CDR3 is CASRPRGGYTDTQYF. CDR3 bases: TGCGCCAGCAGGCCCCGGGGGGGGTACACAGATACGCAGTATTTT.

J is TRBJ2-2 and V is TRBV7-6; a weak D match, TRBD1 (6 bases). Trimming removed 4 bases from V and 5 bases from J, with 20 bases in between. CDR1 is SGHVS and CDR2 is FNYEAQ in the germline V gene. This CDR3 comprises 17 residues. The CDR3, as DNA: TGTGCCAGCAGCTCAACTATAATGGACAGAGATACCGGGGAGCTGTTTTTT. Residues: CASSSTIMDRDTGELFF.

This chain links TRBV4-1 with TRBJ1-1, with 7 bases matching TRBD1. J gave up 10 bases and V 2 bases, and 4 bases lay outside the gene matches. CDR3 size: 12 residues. Germline-derived CDR1 and CDR2 are MGHRA and YSYEKL. CDR3: CASSQRGRPAFF. CDR3 DNA sequence: TGCGCCAGCAGCCAAAGGGGGCGGCCAGCTTTCTTT.

V gene TRBV5-4 combines with J gene TRBJ1-1; weak D call: TRBD1 (5 bases). The germline V gene has CDR1 SGHNT and CDR2 YYREEE (reference sequence). The V gene lost 7 bases and the J gene lost 1 base, with 11 bases spanning the gap. This CDR3 comprises 13 residues. The CDR3 region is CASGLQENTEAFF. In nucleotides, the CDR3 is TGTGCCAGCGGTTTACAGGAGAACACTGAAGCTTTCTTT. Based on the CDR3 plus reference TRBV5-4 and TRBJ1-1, the full variable domain is ETGVTQSPTHLIKTRGQQVTLRCSSQSGHNTVSWYQQALGQGPQFIFQYYREEENGRGNFPPRFSGLQFPNYSSELNVNALELDDSALYLCASGLQENTEAFFGQGTRLTVV.

The V gene is TRBV5-6, the J gene TRBJ1-2, with D perhaps TRBD1 (5 bases). The CDR3 contains 17 residues. V was trimmed by 0 bases and J by 0 bases, leaving 15 bases between them. The V gene's germline CDR1 is SGHDT and CDR2 YYEEEE. CDR3 sequence: CASSLARLGPANYGYTF. The CDR3 DNA reads as TGTGCCAGCAGCTTGGCCCGTCTGGGGCCGGCTAACTATGGCTACACCTTC.

V is TRBV5-1 and J is TRBJ2-1; 10 nucleotides match TRBD2. CDR3 length: 15 residues. J gave up 3 bases and V 4 bases, and 4 bases lay outside the gene matches. Germline CDR1 SGHRS, CDR2 YFSETQ. The CDR3, as DNA: TGCGCCAGCAGCCTCGAGCGGGGGGGCTACAATGAGCAGTTCTTC. Its translation: CASSLERGGYNEQFF.

CDR3 coding DNA: TGTGCCAGCAGTCGACAGTCCGGCTACACCTTC. Translated, it gives CASSRQSGYTF. J is TRBJ1-2 and V is TRBV28; possibly TRBD1 for D (5 bases). V was shortened by 5 bases and J by 8 bases, with 9 bases between the two germline ends. Germline V gene lookup returns CDR1 MDHEN and CDR2 SYDVKM. This CDR3 is 11 amino acids long.

The chain uses TRBV19 and TRBJ1-1; unclear D gene. The V and J ends lost 1 base and 6 bases respectively, with 15 bases between them. Germline assignment: CDR1 LNHDA and CDR2 SQIVND (reference sequence). This CDR3 has 15 amino acids. Here the CDR3 reads CASSIVPNGEAEAFF. The CDR3 DNA sequence: TGTGCCAGTAGTATAGTTCCGAATGGAGAGGCTGAAGCTTTCTTT.

This chain uses TRBV7-3 with TRBJ1-6; no definite D call. From germline, CDR1 is SGHTA and CDR2 FQGTGA. Between the trimmed V and J ends, which lost 5 bases and 11 bases, there was a span of 13 bases. This CDR3 comprises 13 residues. The CDR3 DNA sequence: TGTGCCAGCAGCCCCGGAGGGAGCACACCCCTCCACTTT. Its protein is CASSPGGSTPLHF.

J is TRBJ1-2 and V is TRBV6-5; D unclear. This CDR3 is 15 amino acids long. The germline V and J ends were trimmed by 3 bases and 4 bases, with 15 bases remaining between them. Looked up from germline, CDR1 is MNHEY and CDR2 is SVGAGI. CDR3 loop: CASSYPLSGSYGYTF. The CDR3 DNA reads as TGTGCCAGCAGTTATCCCCTCTCAGGTAGCTATGGCTACACCTTC.

The chain recombines TRBV5-1 with TRBJ2-3; 9 bases are a match to TRBD1. This CDR3 has 15 residues. The germline gives CDR1 SGHRS, CDR2 YFSETQ. Trimming at V came to 4 bases and at J to 4 bases, leaving 7 bases not matched to a gene. CDR3 sequence: CASSVRTGVPDTQYF. The CDR3 DNA sequence: TGCGCCAGCAGCGTTAGGACAGGGGTCCCAGATACGCAGTATTTT.

The chain uses TRBV21-1 and TRBJ1-2; the D segment call TRBD1 is taken from the table without a DNA check. TRBV21-1 is classified as a pseudogene. This CDR3 is 15 amino acids long. The CDR3 nucleotides are TGTGCCAGCAGCAAAGTTCAGGGAAGGAACTATGGCTACACCTTC. Encoded protein: CASSKVQGRNYGYTF.

V usage is TRBV10-1 and J usage is TRBJ1-6; D is unresolved. Germline V gene sequence: CDR1 WNHNN, CDR2 SYGVQD (reference sequence). V lost 0 bases and J 13 bases, leaving 16 bases between the germline ends. The CDR3 has 15 residues. The CDR3 is CASSESTPGRGPLHF. As DNA, the CDR3 is TGCGCCAGCAGTGAGTCGACACCAGGACGGGGTCCCCTCCACTTT.